A selection of T cell receptor beta chains follows, all from one sample in a study of shared clonotypes between healthy human individuals. The data were produced by immunoSEQ multiplex PCR, yet TCRdb's version contains in-frame clones alone and is incomplete. The sample includes under 2,500,000 clones, approximately 94% of them seen just once. The sequencing sample was made of naive CD4+ T cells sorted from blood. These receptors were obtained from a young man in good health. CDR3s include the opening cysteine and the closing phenylalanine or tryptophan. The order of the fields is CDR3 length, clone size, J gene, D gene, V gene, CDR3 protein, CDR3 DNA. D genes are given only for firm matches. Not every row has a clone size; where given, it reads once, few, many or a size class.

CDR3 length: 19; clone size: -; J gene: TRBJ1-1; D gene: TRBD1; V gene: TRBV28; CDR3 protein: CASSLPSGQGIVVFTEAFF; CDR3 DNA: TGTGCCAGCAGTTTGCCATCGGGACAGGGAATCGTTGTATTTACTGAAGCTTTCTTT
CDR3 length: 14; clone size: once; J gene: TRBJ2-5; D gene: -; V gene: TRBV28; CDR3 protein: CASSLGLGGETQYF; CDR3 DNA: TGTGCCAGCAGTTTGGGGCTGGGTGGAGAGACCCAGTACTTC
CDR3 length: 13; clone size: -; J gene: TRBJ1-6; D gene: -; V gene: TRBV6-5; CDR3 protein: CASSFQGNSPLHF; CDR3 DNA: TGTGCCAGCAGTTTCCAGGGTAATTCACCCCTCCACTTT
CDR3 length: 15; clone size: -; J gene: TRBJ2-7; D gene: -; V gene: TRBV18; CDR3 protein: CASSPGVGGAGEQYF; CDR3 DNA: TGTGCCAGCTCACCTGGCGTTGGAGGGGCCGGCGAGCAGTACTTC
CDR3 length: 16; clone size: -; J gene: TRBJ2-5; D gene: -; V gene: TRBV7-9; CDR3 protein: CASSKPFLGPQETQYF; CDR3 DNA: TGTGCCAGCAGCAAACCGTTTCTCGGTCCACAAGAGACCCAGTACTTC
CDR3 length: 16; clone size: -; J gene: TRBJ1-1; D gene: -; V gene: TRBV5-6; CDR3 protein: CASSRNGDNMNTEAFF; CDR3 DNA: TGTGCCAGCAGCCGAAACGGGGACAACATGAACACTGAAGCTTTCTTT
CDR3 length: 14; clone size: -; J gene: TRBJ1-1; D gene: -; V gene: TRBV18; CDR3 protein: CASSPPGFGTEAFF; CDR3 DNA: TGTGCCAGCTCACCCCCAGGGTTTGGCACTGAAGCTTTCTTT
CDR3 length: 15; clone size: -; J gene: TRBJ1-1; D gene: TRBD1; V gene: TRBV5-1; CDR3 protein: CASSQRTGSNTEAFF; CDR3 DNA: TGCGCCAGCAGCCAAAGGACAGGGTCGAACACTGAAGCTTTCTTT
CDR3 length: 15; clone size: -; J gene: TRBJ1-3; D gene: -; V gene: TRBV5-1; CDR3 protein: CASSLAIGAGNTIYF; CDR3 DNA: TGCGCCAGCAGCTTGGCCATCGGGGCTGGAAACACCATATATTTT
CDR3 length: 14; clone size: few; J gene: TRBJ1-2; D gene: TRBD1; V gene: TRBV23-1; CDR3 protein: CASSQPDRAYGYTF; CDR3 DNA: TGCGCCAGCAGTCAACCCGACAGGGCCTATGGCTACACCTTC
CDR3 length: 15; clone size: -; J gene: TRBJ2-1; D gene: TRBD2; V gene: TRBV6-5; CDR3 protein: CASTQERGALSEQFF; CDR3 DNA: TGTGCCAGCACCCAGGAGCGGGGGGCCCTCTCTGAGCAGTTCTTC
CDR3 length: 13; clone size: -; J gene: TRBJ2-2; D gene: -; V gene: TRBV7-6; CDR3 protein: CASSSANTGELFF; CDR3 DNA: TGTGCCAGCAGCTCAGCTAACACCGGGGAGCTGTTTTTT
CDR3 length: 15; clone size: once; J gene: TRBJ1-2; D gene: TRBD1; V gene: TRBV7-9; CDR3 protein: CASSLDRGEIRGYTF; CDR3 DNA: TGTGCCAGCAGCTTAGACAGGGGGGAAATCCGTGGCTACACCTTC
CDR3 length: 14; clone size: once; J gene: TRBJ1-1; D gene: -; V gene: TRBV5-6; CDR3 protein: CASSLRVRVTEAFF; CDR3 DNA: TGTGCCAGCAGCTTGAGGGTCCGGGTCACTGAAGCTTTCTTT
CDR3 length: 13; clone size: -; J gene: TRBJ1-6; D gene: -; V gene: TRBV10-3; CDR3 protein: CAISPAMNSPLHF; CDR3 DNA: TGTGCCATCAGCCCGGCCATGAATTCACCCCTCCACTTT
CDR3 length: 14; clone size: -; J gene: TRBJ2-7; D gene: TRBD1; V gene: TRBV6-1; CDR3 protein: CASSTADRDREQYF; CDR3 DNA: TGTGCCAGCAGTACAGCGGACAGGGACCGCGAGCAGTACTTC
CDR3 length: 18; clone size: -; J gene: TRBJ2-6; D gene: -; V gene: TRBV9; CDR3 protein: CASSVVEAASSGANVLTF; CDR3 DNA: TGTGCCAGCAGCGTAGTTGAGGCAGCTTCCTCTGGGGCCAACGTCCTGACTTTC
CDR3 length: 15; clone size: -; J gene: TRBJ1-2; D gene: -; V gene: TRBV15; CDR3 protein: CATSRDGRGLGGYTF; CDR3 DNA: TGTGCCACCAGCAGAGATGGTCGAGGCTTGGGAGGCTACACCTTC
CDR3 length: 13; clone size: -; J gene: TRBJ1-1; D gene: -; V gene: TRBV5-1; CDR3 protein: CASSRLGSRGAFF; CDR3 DNA: TGCGCCAGCTCTCGGCTGGGTAGTCGGGGAGCTTTCTTT
CDR3 length: 16; clone size: -; J gene: TRBJ2-1; D gene: -; V gene: TRBV5-1; CDR3 protein: CASSSTRGLGYNEQFF; CDR3 DNA: TGCGCCAGCAGCTCCACCAGGGGTTTGGGATACAATGAGCAGTTCTTC
CDR3 length: 14; clone size: -; J gene: TRBJ1-3; D gene: -; V gene: TRBV25-1; CDR3 protein: CASSGGVLGNTIYF; CDR3 DNA: TGTGCCAGCAGTGGAGGGGTTCTCGGAAACACCATATATTTT
CDR3 length: 13; clone size: -; J gene: TRBJ2-5; D gene: TRBD1; V gene: TRBV7-9; CDR3 protein: CASSPGTGETQYF; CDR3 DNA: TGTGCCAGCAGCCCGGGGACAGGGGAGACCCAGTACTTC
CDR3 length: 15; clone size: -; J gene: TRBJ2-6; D gene: -; V gene: TRBV10-3; CDR3 protein: CAISELGGGANVLTF; CDR3 DNA: TGTGCCATCAGTGAGTTGGGTGGTGGGGCCAACGTCCTGACTTTC
CDR3 length: 15; clone size: -; J gene: TRBJ1-6; D gene: -; V gene: TRBV5-5; CDR3 protein: CASSLQSSYNSPLHF; CDR3 DNA: TGTGCCAGCAGCCTACAAAGCTCCTATAATTCACCCCTCCACTTT
CDR3 length: 14; clone size: -; J gene: TRBJ2-7; D gene: -; V gene: TRBV27; CDR3 protein: CASSSPQDRYEQYF; CDR3 DNA: TGTGCCAGCAGTTCCCCCCAAGACCGTTACGAGCAGTACTTC
CDR3 length: 12; clone size: -; J gene: TRBJ2-3; D gene: -; V gene: TRBV6-5; CDR3 protein: CASSYLPDTQYF; CDR3 DNA: TGTGCCAGCAGTTATCTTCCTGATACGCAGTATTTT
CDR3 length: 12; clone size: -; J gene: TRBJ2-7; D gene: -; V gene: TRBV19; CDR3 protein: CASSPRVGEQYF; CDR3 DNA: TGTGCCAGTAGCCCACGCGTGGGGGAGCAGTACTTC
CDR3 length: 14; clone size: -; J gene: TRBJ2-2; D gene: TRBD2; V gene: TRBV7-3; CDR3 protein: CASSSGLAAGELFF; CDR3 DNA: TGTGCCAGCAGCTCGGGACTAGCGGCCGGGGAGCTGTTTTTT
CDR3 length: 15; clone size: -; J gene: TRBJ2-7; D gene: TRBD1; V gene: TRBV19; CDR3 protein: CASSKPGQHSYEQYF; CDR3 DNA: TGTGCCAGTAGTAAACCGGGACAGCATTCCTACGAGCAGTACTTC
CDR3 length: 15; clone size: -; J gene: TRBJ2-3; D gene: -; V gene: TRBV5-1; CDR3 protein: CASSAGHTRTDTQYF; CDR3 DNA: TGCGCCAGCAGCGCTGGACATACTCGGACAGATACGCAGTATTTT
CDR3 length: 14; clone size: -; J gene: TRBJ1-2; D gene: -; V gene: TRBV27; CDR3 protein: CASSAGAHAYGYTF; CDR3 DNA: TGTGCCAGCAGTGCCGGGGCACATGCCTATGGCTACACCTTC
CDR3 length: 15; clone size: once; J gene: TRBJ2-7; D gene: -; V gene: TRBV11-3; CDR3 protein: CASSVSGTHSYEQYF; CDR3 DNA: TGTGCCAGCAGCGTTTCCGGGACGCACTCCTACGAGCAGTACTTC
CDR3 length: 13; clone size: -; J gene: TRBJ1-6; D gene: -; V gene: TRBV10-1; CDR3 protein: CASRRGVDSPLHF; CDR3 DNA: TGCGCCAGCAGGAGGGGAGTAGATTCACCCCTCCACTTT
CDR3 length: 15; clone size: -; J gene: TRBJ1-2; D gene: -; V gene: TRBV7-8; CDR3 protein: CASSLTRGGLYGYTF; CDR3 DNA: TGTGCCAGCAGCCTCACCCGGGGGGGGCTCTATGGCTACACCTTC
CDR3 length: 13; clone size: -; J gene: TRBJ2-5; D gene: -; V gene: TRBV7-2; CDR3 protein: CASSLNRGETQYF; CDR3 DNA: TGTGCCAGCAGCCTCAACCGGGGGGAGACCCAGTACTTC
CDR3 length: 15; clone size: -; J gene: TRBJ2-7; D gene: -; V gene: TRBV27; CDR3 protein: CASSLSGAVGYEQYF; CDR3 DNA: TGTGCCAGCAGTTTATCTGGAGCTGTAGGTTACGAGCAGTACTTC
CDR3 length: 14; clone size: once; J gene: TRBJ2-3; D gene: -; V gene: TRBV5-1; CDR3 protein: CASSPGGITDTQYF; CDR3 DNA: TGCGCCAGCAGCCCAGGGGGGATCACAGATACGCAGTATTTT
CDR3 length: 15; clone size: -; J gene: TRBJ2-5; D gene: -; V gene: TRBV6-6; CDR3 protein: CASSYSGAAGETQYF; CDR3 DNA: TGTGCCAGCAGTTACTCAGGTGCGGCGGGGGAGACCCAGTACTTC
CDR3 length: 17; clone size: -; J gene: TRBJ2-2; D gene: TRBD2; V gene: TRBV7-8; CDR3 protein: CASSLEWGTKNTGELFF; CDR3 DNA: TGTGCCAGCAGCTTAGAATGGGGGACTAAAAACACCGGGGAGCTGTTTTTT
CDR3 length: 16; clone size: -; J gene: TRBJ1-4; D gene: -; V gene: TRBV19; CDR3 protein: CASSLTGGVLNEKLFF; CDR3 DNA: TGTGCCAGTAGTCTGACGGGAGGGGTTCTTAATGAAAAACTGTTTTTT
CDR3 length: 14; clone size: -; J gene: TRBJ1-5; D gene: -; V gene: TRBV6-6; CDR3 protein: CASSYWGNNQPQHF; CDR3 DNA: TGTGCCAGCAGTTACTGGGGTAACAATCAGCCCCAGCATTTT
CDR3 length: 14; clone size: -; J gene: TRBJ2-7; D gene: -; V gene: TRBV10-1; CDR3 protein: CASSEGDSRYEQYF; CDR3 DNA: TGCGCCAGCAGTGAGGGGGATAGCCGGTACGAGCAGTACTTC
CDR3 length: 11; clone size: -; J gene: TRBJ2-7; D gene: -; V gene: TRBV28; CDR3 protein: CASETGREQYF; CDR3 DNA: TGTGCCAGCGAAACAGGGCGCGAGCAGTACTTC
CDR3 length: 14; clone size: -; J gene: TRBJ2-7; D gene: -; V gene: TRBV5-1; CDR3 protein: CASSSGDAIYEQYF; CDR3 DNA: TGCGCCAGCAGTTCAGGGGATGCGATCTACGAGCAGTACTTC
CDR3 length: 16; clone size: once; J gene: TRBJ2-3; D gene: TRBD2; V gene: TRBV2; CDR3 protein: CASSAETSGVTDTQYF; CDR3 DNA: TGTGCCAGCAGTGCAGAGACTAGCGGGGTTACAGATACGCAGTATTTT
CDR3 length: 13; clone size: -; J gene: TRBJ2-7; D gene: -; V gene: TRBV5-8; CDR3 protein: CASRLTGLGEQYF; CDR3 DNA: TGTGCCAGCAGATTAACAGGGTTGGGGGAGCAGTACTTC
CDR3 length: 14; clone size: -; J gene: TRBJ2-2; D gene: TRBD1; V gene: TRBV27; CDR3 protein: CASRTGGNTGELFF; CDR3 DNA: TGTGCCAGCAGAACAGGGGGGAACACCGGGGAGCTGTTTTTT
CDR3 length: 13; clone size: once; J gene: TRBJ2-7; D gene: -; V gene: TRBV7-9; CDR3 protein: CASSSDSSYEQYF; CDR3 DNA: TGTGCCAGCAGCTCAGACAGTTCCTACGAGCAGTACTTC